One TCR beta chain is described in this entry. Its antigen is currently unknown. The CDR3 length is 14 residues. This record comes from a study of shared clonotypes between healthy human individuals. The table came from immunoSEQ multiplex PCR; TCRdb's copy has only in-frame clones and leaves some out. Here the sample spans about 2.4 million clones, 80% to 95% being singletons. Study conclusions and caveats: Memory subsets generally showed smaller estimated richness than naive subsets did.

Sequencing input: naive CD4+ T cells from PBMCs. The subset is: CD45RA+ positively selected. The V call is TRBV21-1, the J call TRBJ2-5; the D segment call TRBD2 is taken from the table without a DNA check. TRBV21-1 is an annotated pseudogene. The TCR comes from a man between 18 and 35 years old in good health. Some clones in this sample may be carry-over from other donors' samples. In DNA, the CDR3 is TGTGCCAGCAGCATGCCGGGAGGGAGGGAGACCCAGTACTTC. Amino acids: CASSMPGGRETQYF.